The present T cell receptor (beta chain) was sequenced within a study of T cell responses to AZD1222 COVID-19 vaccine. This CDR3 has 15 residues. V trimming: 2 bases; J trimming: 2 bases; junction bases outside the gene matches: 3. Germline lookup yields CDR1 LGHDT and CDR2 YNNKEL (reference sequence). This clone appeared a single time. The protocol was immunoSEQ multiplex PCR, while the TCRdb copy is restricted to in-frame clones and leaves out a portion. This sample has about 120,000 clones, with 80% to 95% found just once. The specimen comprised peripheral blood, sampled 28 days after the second AZD1222 dose. This rearrangement joins TRBV3-1 (or the pseudogene TRBV3-2) to TRBJ2-1; 7 bases are a match to TRBD2. The sequence derives from an adult who received the AZD1222 COVID-19 vaccine. CDR3 sequence reads: CASSQSGGTYNEQFF. The CDR3 coding sequence is TGTGCCAGCAGCCAATCGGGGGGTACCTACAATGAGCAGTTCTTC.